The entry below gives a single T cell receptor (beta chain) sequence along with its context. This sample is drawn from a study of T cell changes during pregnancy in multiple sclerosis. Assay used: immunoSEQ multiplex PCR; TCRdb lists only in-frame clones, some missing. The repertoire holds approximately 51,000 clones, with about 90% as singletons. From germline, CDR1 is SEHNR and CDR2 FQNEAQ (reference sequence). The CDR3 covers 13 residues. With V trimmed by 7 bases and J by 6 bases, 5 bases remained unmatched. This receptor was obtained from a female donor with multiple sclerosis, enrolled in a pregnancy study. V gene TRBV7-9 combines with J gene TRBJ2-7; 11 nucleotides line up with TRBD1. The sample in question was CD4+ T cells from peripheral blood mononuclear cells, obtained after pregnancy. Written as DNA, the CDR3 is TGTGCCAGCAACGGACAGGGGGCCCTCGAGCAGTACTTC. This gives the protein CASNGQGALEQYF. The whole variable domain, filled in from reference TRBV7-9 and TRBJ2-7, reads DTGVSQNPRHKITKRGQNVTFRCDPISEHNRLYWYRQTLGQGPEFLTYFQNEAQLEKSRLLSDRFSAERPKGSFSTLEIQRTEQGDSAMYLCASNGQGALEQYFGPGTRLTVT.